These 25 T cell receptor beta chains were all obtained from the same sample, sequenced in a study of T cells in Graves' hyperthyroidism and ophthalmopathy. Using RNA transcripts as the source, TCR beta CDR3 regions were amplified. HTBI primers were the set used in a first-round RT-PCR of the TCR CDR3. Using its own MiXCR run on the multiplex PCR reads, TCRdb lists one record per CDR3 protein. This sample yields hundreds of thousands of distinct CDR3 sequences, of which approximately 15% are seen a single time; roughly 6.2% belongs to the top ten. The sequenced material came from blood. Receptor source: a woman in her thirties with Graves' hyperthyroidism that later progressed to Graves' ophthalmopathy.

This clonotype occurred many times. The chain recombines TRBV6-1 with TRBJ1-6, with D hard to call. CDR1 is MNHNS, CDR2 SASEGT, per germline. V was clipped by 7 bases and J by 1 base, with 8 bases between them. The CDR3 runs 14 residues. This CDR3 is CASIGGSYNSPLHF. The CDR3 coding sequence is TGTGCCAGCATAGGAGGGTCCTATAATTCACCCCTCCACTTT.

The chain recombines TRBV20-1 with TRBJ2-5; perhaps TRBD2 as D (6 bases). V was cut by 1 base and J by 4 bases, with 13 bases left in between. The germline V gene has CDR1 DFQATT and CDR2 SNEGSKA (reference sequence). This CDR3 has 14 residues. DNA of the CDR3: TGCAGTGCTAGAGGCAGGTCGGGAGTAGAGACCCAGTACTTC. It translates to CSARGRSGVETQYF.

As to this clonotype: A much larger clonotype is one base distant, so this may be a read error. The rearrangement uses TRBV27 and TRBJ2-5; 12 bases are a match to TRBD2. Germline values: CDR1 MNHEY, CDR2 SMNVEV (reference sequence). The trim removed 8 bases at V and 4 bases at J, leaving 17 bases unmatched. The CDR3 is 18 residues long. The CDR3 here is CASSPSFLAGGPSETQYF. CDR3 bases: TGTGCCAGCTCACCTTCCTTCCTAGCGGGAGGGCCGTCAGAGACCCAGTACTTC.

The table lists this clonotype with many counts. The chain recombines TRBV5-5 with TRBJ2-1; D unresolved. CDR1 and CDR2 (germline): SGHKS, YYEKEE (reference sequence). The CDR3 runs to 16 residues. The V end was cut by 2 bases, the J end by 0 bases, with 12 bases between. The CDR3, as DNA: TGTGCCAGCAGCTTAGAAGCCTTGAGCTCCTACAATGAGCAGTTCTTC. Translated, it gives CASSLEALSSYNEQFF.

This clonotype was observed at least ten times. This chain joins TRBV7-8 and TRBJ1-5, with a weak D call TRBD1 (6 bases). Per germline, CDR1 SGHVS and CDR2 FQNEAQ. CDR3 length: 14 amino acids. The V gene lost 5 bases and the J gene lost 5 bases, with 13 bases spanning the gap. Here the CDR3 reads CASSRPQGDQPQHF. The CDR3 DNA sequence: TGTGCCAGCAGCCGACCACAGGGTGATCAGCCCCAGCATTTT.

The CDR3 loop reads CASSLAAPGQGVSYEQYF. Written as DNA, the CDR3 is TGTGCCAGCAGCTTAGCCGCCCCCGGACAGGGGGTGTCCTACGAGCAGTACTTC. The genes are TRBV11-2 and TRBJ2-7; 10 bases fit TRBD1. There are 18 residues in the CDR3. The germline V gene has CDR1 SGHAT and CDR2 FQNNGV. Trimming took 1 base from V and 1 from J; bases not matched to a gene: 10.

This clonotype was counted between two and nine times. The rearrangement links TRBV7-9 to TRBJ2-7, with D maybe TRBD2 (5 bases). In germline, CDR1 is SEHNR, CDR2 FQNEAQ (reference sequence). The CDR3 is 16 amino acids. V gave up 1 base and J gave up 3 bases, with 16 bases separating them. For the CDR3, the DNA is TGTGCCAGCAGCTTAGGGAGCGGAACGGGCCTCTACGAGCAGTACTTC. Translating it yields CASSLGSGTGLYEQYF. Full variable domain (outside the CDR3, taken from reference TRBV7-9 and TRBJ2-7): DTGVSQNPRHKITKRGQNVTFRCDPISEHNRLYWYRQTLGQGPEFLTYFQNEAQLEKSRLLSDRFSAERPKGSFSTLEIQRTEQGDSAMYLCASSLGSGTGLYEQYFGPGTRLTVT.

This clonotype was counted many times. The V and J genes are TRBV27 and TRBJ1-5; D is possibly TRBD1 (6 bases). The CDR3 extends over 12 amino acids. Per germline, CDR1 MNHEY and CDR2 SMNVEV (reference sequence). V was clipped by 4 bases and J by 9 bases, with 10 bases between them. This CDR3 reads CASSSRGWPQHF. The CDR3 nucleotides are TGTGCCAGCAGTTCCAGGGGCTGGCCCCAGCATTTT.

This clonotype occurred a few times. A clone one base away is much larger, so this may be a read error. The CDR3 coding sequence is TGTGCCAGCAGTGGCGGGGTTAATTCACCCCTCCACTTT. As protein: CASSGGVNSPLHF. The chain combines TRBV12-3 or TRBV12-4 with TRBJ1-6; D gene ambiguous. Trimming cost V 5 bases and J 6 bases, with 8 bases left between them. The CDR3 loop spans 13 amino acids.

The J gene is TRBJ1-4, the V gene TRBV19, with 9 nucleotides matching TRBD1. Unmatched junction bases numbered 5, after V lost 3 bases and J lost 0 bases. CDR1 is LNHDA, CDR2 SQIVND, per germline (reference sequence). CDR3 length equals 17 residues. DNA for the CDR3: TGTGCCAGTAGTATGAACAGGGGGCGGACAACTAATGAAAAACTGTTTTTT. Amino acids: CASSMNRGRTTNEKLFF. Variable domain in full (rest from reference TRBV19 and TRBJ1-4): DGGITQSPKYLFRKEGQNVTLSCEQNLNHDAMYWYRQDPGQGLRLIYYSQIVNDFQKGDIAEGYSVSREKKESFPLTVTSAQKNPTAFYLCASSMNRGRTTNEKLFFGSGTQLSVL.

This clonotype showed up just a few times. V is TRBV28 and J is TRBJ2-7; D may correspond to TRBD1 or TRBD2 (6 bases each). The CDR3 is 14 amino acids. Germline assignment: CDR1 MDHEN and CDR2 SYDVKM. V was clipped by 5 bases and J by 5 bases, with 16 bases between them. CDR3 nucleotides: TGTGCCAGCAGTCCGTCGGGGGCCGTGGACGAGCAGTACTTC. Its translation is CASSPSGAVDEQYF.

This clonotype was seen only a few times. The V call is TRBV7-9, the J call TRBJ2-1, with TRBD2 matching over 7 bases. The J segment lost 4 bases and the V segment lost 5 bases, leaving 11 bases of the junction unmatched. The CDR3 spans 16 residues. Germline CDR1 SEHNR, CDR2 FQNEAQ (reference sequence). The CDR3 DNA reads TGTGCCAGCAGCGTCCGACTAGCTCTTTCTTACAATGAGCAGTTCTTC. Its translation: CASSVRLALSYNEQFF.

The chain is built from TRBV20-1 and TRBJ2-3; 8 bases line up with TRBD1. The trim removed 6 bases at V and 2 bases at J, leaving 10 bases unmatched. The CDR3 totals 15 residues. Germline-derived CDR1 and CDR2 are DFQATT and SNEGSKA (reference sequence). CDR3 DNA: TGCAGTGCCTCCCGGACAGGGATTTACACAGATACGCAGTATTTT. As protein: CSASRTGIYTDTQYF.

CDR3 amino acids: CASSYSEVAFEKLFF. Written as DNA, the CDR3 is TGTGCCAGCAGTTACTCGGAAGTTGCGTTTGAAAAACTGTTTTTT. This sequence joins TRBV6-5 and TRBJ1-4; no clear D gene. The CDR3 length is 15 residues. Germline lookup yields CDR1 MNHEY and CDR2 SVGAGI. Trimming left V 0 bases short and J 7 bases short, with 12 bases between.

Turning to this clonotype: A much larger clone sits a single nucleotide away, making a read error possible. The rearrangement joins TRBV28 to TRBJ2-2, with 11 bases lining up with TRBD2. Germline V gives CDR1 MDHEN, CDR2 SYDVKM. The CDR3 spans 17 residues. The CDR3 DNA follows: TGTGCCAGCAGCCACCAACTAGCGGGAGACGTTGGCGGGGAGCTGCTTTTT. Translating gives CASSHQLAGDVGGELLF.

The chain links TRBV3-1 to TRBJ1-1, with 7 bases that match TRBD1. The V gene's germline CDR1 is LGHDT and CDR2 YNNKEL (reference sequence). The CDR3 is made up of 14 amino acids. Trimming removed 1 base from V and 5 bases from J; junction bases left unmatched: 4. Here the CDR3 DNA reads TGTGCCAGCAGCCAAGCACAGGGGATTACTGAAGCTTTCTTT. It encodes CASSQAQGITEAFF.

This rearrangement joins TRBV7-9 to TRBJ2-4, with a tentative D call TRBD1 (5 bases). The CDR3 has 15 amino acids. Trimming removed 2 bases at V and 8 bases at J, with 16 bases between. CDR1 SEHNR and CDR2 FQNEAQ come from the germline V gene (reference sequence). This chain's CDR3 is CASSLQGLGQDIQYF. The CDR3 nucleotides read TGTGCCAGCAGCTTACAGGGCCTAGGGCAAGACATTCAGTACTTC.

The CDR3 region is CSARDRASGRDNEQYF. The CDR3 DNA is TGCAGTGCTAGAGATCGCGCTAGCGGGAGGGACAACGAGCAGTACTTC. The chain employs TRBV20-1 and TRBJ2-7, with 12 positions matching TRBD2. The J segment lost 5 bases and the V segment lost 0 bases, leaving 8 bases of the junction unmatched. Germline assignment: CDR1 DFQATT and CDR2 SNEGSKA (reference sequence). This CDR3 region has 16 residues.

The chain joins TRBV7-9 to TRBJ1-2; no firm D call. Trimming removed 3 bases at V and 2 bases at J, with 7 bases between. The CDR3 covers 13 residues. Germline V gene sequence: CDR1 SEHNR, CDR2 FQNEAQ (reference sequence). CDR3 protein: CASSFESNYGYTF. In nucleotides, the CDR3 is TGTGCCAGCAGCTTTGAGAGCAACTATGGCTACACCTTC.

The chain carries TRBV6-6 and TRBJ1-6, with a tentative D call TRBD1 (6 bases). Trimming took 0 bases from V and 7 from J, leaving 16 bases between them. Germline-derived CDR1 and CDR2 are MNHNY and SVGAGI (reference sequence). This CDR3 is built from 17 residues. CDR3 protein: CASSYSIGGIVNSPLHF. CDR3 nucleotides: TGTGCCAGCAGTTACTCGATCGGGGGCATCGTGAATTCACCCCTCCACTTT.

This clonotype has a count of ten or more. The J gene is TRBJ2-1, the V gene TRBV6-1; TRBD2 aligns across 7 bases. Germline V CDR1 and CDR2: MNHNS, SASEGT. This CDR3 contains 17 residues. The V segment lost 1 base and the J segment 0 bases; nucleotides outside the gene matches: 6. The CDR3 bases are TGTGCCAGCAGTGAAGACCCAGCGGGGAGCTCCTACAATGAGCAGTTCTTC. Translation gives CASSEDPAGSSYNEQFF.

This clonotype was seen many times. The chain has TRBV18 and TRBJ1-1; weak D call: TRBD1 (5 bases). CDR1 KGHSH and CDR2 LQKENI come from the germline V gene. The CDR3 covers 15 residues. Trimming cost V 5 bases and J 0 bases, with 13 bases left between them. The CDR3 reads CASSIGQGMNTEAFF. CDR3 DNA: TGTGCCAGCTCAATCGGCCAGGGCATGAACACTGAAGCTTTCTTT.

This clonotype was seen ten or more times. The genes are TRBV30 and TRBJ1-2; unclear D gene. Trimming shortened V by 6 bases and J by 2 bases, and 10 bases separated the two germline ends. The CDR3 extends over 12 amino acids. Germline V gene sequence: CDR1 GTSNPN, CDR2 SVGIG (reference sequence). The CDR3 region has the DNA TGTGCCTGCAGACGGGTCAACTATGGCTACACCTTC. Translating gives CACRRVNYGYTF.

This clonotype was observed a handful of times. The chain joins TRBV6-1 to TRBJ2-1; 8 bases match TRBD2. J lost 1 base, V lost 5 bases, and 1 base had no gene match. There are 14 residues in the CDR3. Germline V lookup: CDR1 MNHNS, CDR2 SASEGT. In DNA, the CDR3 is TGTGCCAGCAGTCAGCGGGAGTCCTACAATGAGCAGTTCTTC. Protein: CASSQRESYNEQFF.

In this sample, this clonotype turned up many times. The chain links TRBV20-1 to TRBJ2-5; 7 bases are a match to TRBD1. The CDR3 has 11 amino acids. CDR1 is DFQATT, CDR2 SNEGSKA, per germline (reference sequence). Unmatched junction bases numbered 5, after V lost 0 bases and J lost 13 bases. The CDR3 region is CSARDGQEWYF. As DNA, the CDR3 is TGCAGTGCTAGAGACGGACAGGAGTGGTACTTC.